These 7 T cell receptor beta chains came from one sample sequenced in a study of PD-1 blockade in mismatch repair-deficient tumors. Produced via immunoSEQ multiplex PCR; TCRdb's table is partial and in-frame only. In the table there are 130,000 or so clones, 85% to 90% of which are singletons. Sequencing used peripheral blood, obtained 44 weeks after starting pembrolizumab. These TCRs come from an adult with mismatch repair-deficient cancer.

The genes are TRBV9 and TRBJ2-1, with D tentatively TRBD1 (6 bases). The length of the CDR3 is 15 residues. Trimming took 3 bases from V and 6 from J, leaving 16 bases between them. Germline V CDR1 and CDR2: SGDLS, YYNGEE. In nucleotides, the CDR3 is TGTGCCAGCAGCGCGCGACAGGTCCCGGGCAATGAGCAGTTCTTC. Its translation: CASSARQVPGNEQFF.

This sequence joins TRBV6-5 and TRBJ2-2, with D perhaps matching TRBD1 or TRBD2 (6 bases each). From germline, CDR1 is MNHEY and CDR2 SVGAGI. This CDR3 is built from 14 residues. Deletions cut 0 bases from V and 8 bases from J, with 10 bases between. The CDR3 DNA reads TGTGCCAGCAGTTACTCAGGGGGGAGGGGGGAGCTGTTTTTT. Encoded protein: CASSYSGGRGELFF.

V and J are TRBV7-2 and TRBJ2-7; D is unclear. CDR3 size: 14 residues. The germline CDR1 and CDR2 sequences are SGHTA and FQGNSA. Deletions cut 5 bases from V and 1 base from J, with 12 bases between. The CDR3: CASSIQRSSYEQYF. In nucleotides, the CDR3 is TGTGCCAGCAGCATCCAAAGATCTTCCTACGAGCAGTACTTC. Looking up the rest from reference TRBV7-2 and TRBJ2-7 gives the full variable domain: GAGVSQSPSNKVTEKGKDVELRCDPISGHTALYWYRQSLGQGLEFLIYFQGNSAPDKSGLPSDRFSAERTGGSVSTLTIQRTQQEDSAVYLCASSIQRSSYEQYFGPGTRLTVT.

The chain carries TRBV11-3 and TRBJ2-7, with D perhaps TRBD1 or TRBD2 (5 bases each). From germline, CDR1 is SGHNT and CDR2 YENEEA. Trimming took off 1 base at V and 2 bases at J, with 12 bases between the two ends. The CDR3 is 15 amino acids. This chain's CDR3 is CASSLAFRGPYEQYF. The CDR3 DNA is TGTGCCAGCAGCTTAGCATTTCGGGGCCCCTACGAGCAGTACTTC. Full variable domain (rest looked up from reference TRBV11-3 and TRBJ2-7): EAGVVQSPRYKIIEKKQPVAFWCNPISGHNTLYWYLQNLGQGPELLIRYENEEAVDDSQLPKDRFSAERLKGVDSTLKIQPAELGDSAVYLCASSLAFRGPYEQYFGPGTRLTVT.

V and J are TRBV13 and TRBJ2-3, with unresolved D. CDR1 is PRHDT and CDR2 is FYEKMQ in the germline V gene (reference sequence). The CDR3 loop spans 13 amino acids. With 5 bases removed from V and 2 bases from J, the gap between germline ends came to 8 bases. As DNA, the CDR3 is TGTGCCAGCAGCGAACTCGTCACAGATACGCAGTATTTT. This sequence encodes CASSELVTDTQYF.

Points on this clone: The same CDR3 arises from other DNA sequences in this sample as well. The chain employs TRBV11-2 and TRBJ2-5, with D uncertain. This CDR3 region has 13 residues. Trimming removed 1 base from V and 5 bases from J, with 8 bases in between. From germline, CDR1 is SGHAT and CDR2 FQNNGV. The CDR3 sequence is CASSLGEKETQYF. The CDR3 DNA sequence: TGTGCCAGCAGCTTAGGCGAAAAGGAGACCCAGTACTTC.

The V and J genes are TRBV18 and TRBJ2-7; no definite D call. The CDR3 covers 13 residues. V dropped 6 bases and J dropped 0 bases, with 9 bases sitting between them. The V gene's germline CDR1 is KGHSH and CDR2 LQKENI. CDR3 residues: CASSPKFSYEQYF. The CDR3 DNA sequence: TGTGCCAGCTCCCCTAAATTCTCCTACGAGCAGTACTTC.